The T cell receptor (beta chain) described here comes from a study of cytomegalovirus exposure and HLA in healthy donors. Concerning this clone: Its cognate antigen is unknown.

Study-wide findings and caveats: A highly shared variant cluster was judged a likely technical artifact.

Primers: 60 Vbeta forward and 13 Jbeta reverse. Libraries were prepared by immunoSEQ multiplex PCR; TCRdb keeps only in-frame clonotypes and omits some of them. The table includes fewer than 85,000 clones, 60% to 75% detected once. Germline lookup yields CDR1 SGHTA and CDR2 FQGNSA. V was trimmed by 3 bases and J by 5 bases, leaving 8 bases between them. CDR3 size: 13 residues. The chain employs TRBV7-2 and TRBJ2-1; D is uncertain. Material for sequencing was PBMCs. The sequence was obtained from a woman in her thirties or forties in good health and CMV-seropositive. The CDR3 DNA reads as TGTGCCAGCAGCTTTCTTCGTCACAATGAGCAGTTCTTC. Translated, it gives CASSFLRHNEQFF. The variable domain in full, with the rest retrieved from reference TRBV7-2 and TRBJ2-1, is GAGVSQSPSNKVTEKGKDVELRCDPISGHTALYWYRQSLGQGLEFLIYFQGNSAPDKSGLPSDRFSAERTGGSVSTLTIQRTQQEDSAVYLCASSFLRHNEQFFGPGTRLTVL.